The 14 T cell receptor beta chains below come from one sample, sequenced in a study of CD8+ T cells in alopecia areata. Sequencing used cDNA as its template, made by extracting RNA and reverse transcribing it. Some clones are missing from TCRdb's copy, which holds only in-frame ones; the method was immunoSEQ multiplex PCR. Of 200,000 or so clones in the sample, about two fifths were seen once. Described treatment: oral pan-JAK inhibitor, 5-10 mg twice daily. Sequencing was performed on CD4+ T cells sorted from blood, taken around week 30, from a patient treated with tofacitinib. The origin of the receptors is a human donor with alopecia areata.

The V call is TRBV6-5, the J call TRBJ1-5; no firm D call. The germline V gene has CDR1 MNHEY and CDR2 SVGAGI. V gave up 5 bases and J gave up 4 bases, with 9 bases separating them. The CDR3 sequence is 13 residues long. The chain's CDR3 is CASSRRENQPQHF. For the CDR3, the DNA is TGTGCCAGCAGTCGTCGGGAGAATCAGCCCCAGCATTTT.

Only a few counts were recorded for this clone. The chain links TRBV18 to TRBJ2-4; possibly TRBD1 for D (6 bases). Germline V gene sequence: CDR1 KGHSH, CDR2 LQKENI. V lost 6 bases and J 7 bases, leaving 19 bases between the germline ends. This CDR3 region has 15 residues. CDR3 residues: CASSPLDSLNNIQYF. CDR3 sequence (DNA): TGTGCCAGCTCCCCGTTGGACAGCCTCAATAACATTCAGTACTTC.

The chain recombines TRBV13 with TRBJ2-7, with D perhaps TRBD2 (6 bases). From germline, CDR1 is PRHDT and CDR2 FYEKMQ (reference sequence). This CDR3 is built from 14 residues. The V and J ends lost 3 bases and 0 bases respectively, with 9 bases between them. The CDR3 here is CASSLSSGSYEQYF. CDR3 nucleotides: TGTGCCAGCAGCTTGAGTAGCGGCTCCTACGAGCAGTACTTC.

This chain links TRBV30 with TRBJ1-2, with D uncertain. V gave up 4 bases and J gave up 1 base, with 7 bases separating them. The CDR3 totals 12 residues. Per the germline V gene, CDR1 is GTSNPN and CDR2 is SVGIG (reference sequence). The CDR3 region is CAWNQNNYGYTF. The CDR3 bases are TGTGCCTGGAATCAGAATAACTATGGCTACACCTTC.

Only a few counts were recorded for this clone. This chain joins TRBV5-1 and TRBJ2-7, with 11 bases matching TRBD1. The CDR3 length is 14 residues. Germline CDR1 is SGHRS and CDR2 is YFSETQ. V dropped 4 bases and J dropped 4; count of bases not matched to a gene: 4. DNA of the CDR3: TGCGCCAGCAGCCCGGGACAGGGGGTTTACGAGCAGTACTTC. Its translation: CASSPGQGVYEQYF.

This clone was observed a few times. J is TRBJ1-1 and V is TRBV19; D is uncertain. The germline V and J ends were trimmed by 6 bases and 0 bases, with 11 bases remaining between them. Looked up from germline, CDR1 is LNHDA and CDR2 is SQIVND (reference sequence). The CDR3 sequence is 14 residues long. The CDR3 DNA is TGTGCCAGTAGGGTTGGACGGATGAACACTGAAGCTTTCTTT. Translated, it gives CASRVGRMNTEAFF.

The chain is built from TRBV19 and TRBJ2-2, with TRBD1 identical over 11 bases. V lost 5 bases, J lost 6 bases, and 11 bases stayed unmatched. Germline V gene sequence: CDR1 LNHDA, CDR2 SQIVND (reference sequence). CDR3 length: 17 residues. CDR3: CASSPRPPGQGAGELFF. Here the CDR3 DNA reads TGTGCCAGTAGTCCCCGACCGCCGGGACAGGGGGCCGGGGAGCTGTTTTTT.

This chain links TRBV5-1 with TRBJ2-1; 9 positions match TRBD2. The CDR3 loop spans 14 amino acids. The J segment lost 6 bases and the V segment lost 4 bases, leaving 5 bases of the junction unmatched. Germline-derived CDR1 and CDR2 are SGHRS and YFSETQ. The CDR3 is CASSLTSGVNEQFF. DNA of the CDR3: TGCGCCAGCAGCCTGACTAGCGGAGTCAATGAGCAGTTCTTC.

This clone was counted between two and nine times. CDR3 loop: CASSSTTGDTGELFF. CDR3 DNA: TGTGCCAGCAGCTCGACGACAGGGGACACCGGGGAGCTGTTTTTT. This sequence joins TRBV7-9 and TRBJ2-2; 8 bases map to TRBD1. The ends lost 4 bases at V and 3 bases at J; junction bases unmatched: 4. This CDR3 region has 15 residues. Germline assignment: CDR1 SEHNR and CDR2 FQNEAQ (reference sequence).

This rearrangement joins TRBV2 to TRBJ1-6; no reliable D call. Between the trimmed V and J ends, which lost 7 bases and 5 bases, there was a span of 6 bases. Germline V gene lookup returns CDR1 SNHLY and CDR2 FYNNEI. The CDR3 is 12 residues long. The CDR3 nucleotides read TGTGCCAGCACCCCCGATAATTCACCCCTCCACTTT. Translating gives CASTPDNSPLHF.

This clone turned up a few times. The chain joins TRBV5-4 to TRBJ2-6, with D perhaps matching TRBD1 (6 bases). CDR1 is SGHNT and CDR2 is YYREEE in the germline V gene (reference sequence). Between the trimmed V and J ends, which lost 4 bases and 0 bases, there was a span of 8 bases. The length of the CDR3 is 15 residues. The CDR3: CASSPDSSGANVLTF. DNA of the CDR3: TGTGCCAGCAGCCCGGACAGCTCTGGGGCCAACGTCCTGACTTTC.

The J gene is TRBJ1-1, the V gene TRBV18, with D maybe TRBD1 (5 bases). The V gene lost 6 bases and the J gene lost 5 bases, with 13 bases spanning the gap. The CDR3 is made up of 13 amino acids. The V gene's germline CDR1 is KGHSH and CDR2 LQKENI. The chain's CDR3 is CASSPMGETEAFF. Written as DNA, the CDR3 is TGTGCCAGCTCCCCGATGGGGGAGACTGAAGCTTTCTTT.

The CDR3 sequence: CASSPLGLAGSNEQFF. The CDR3 DNA follows: TGCGCCAGCAGCCCCTTGGGACTAGCGGGTAGCAATGAGCAGTTCTTC. The V gene is TRBV5-1, the J gene TRBJ2-1; 12 bases line up with TRBD2. CDR1 and CDR2 from the germline V gene are SGHRS and YFSETQ. Trimming took 4 bases from V and 6 from J; bases not matched to a gene: 8. The CDR3 contains 16 residues.

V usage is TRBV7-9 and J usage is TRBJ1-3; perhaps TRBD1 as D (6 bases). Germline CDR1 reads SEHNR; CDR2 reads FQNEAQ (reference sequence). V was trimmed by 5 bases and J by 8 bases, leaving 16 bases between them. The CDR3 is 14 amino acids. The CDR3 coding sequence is TGTGCCAGCAGCAATACAGGGTCCGGGGACACCATATATTTT. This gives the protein CASSNTGSGDTIYF.